The rows below give T cell receptor beta chains drawn from one sample of a study of PD-L1 blockade in urothelial cancer. Assay: immunoSEQ multiplex PCR; the TCRdb copy retains only in-frame clones and omits some. The repertoire holds tens of thousands of clones, approximately 85% seen once, with 1.9% in the top ten. Sample: PBMCs, taken around atezolizumab (anti-PD-L1) treatment. These receptors were obtained from a man aged 50-59 years with urothelial cancer. The CDR3 runs from the conserved cysteine through the conserved F or W. The D gene is left open where the match is weak. The listing skips clone size in some rows; elsewhere it reads once, few, many or a size class.

v_call	j_call	clone_size	d_call	cdr3_aa	cdr3_nt
TRBV7-2	TRBJ2-3	NA	NA	CASSLMRTDTQYF	TGTGCCAGCAGCTTAATGAGAACAGATACGCAGTATTTT
TRBV19	TRBJ2-1	NA	TRBD2	CASSRTGTSGRPEQFF	TGTGCCAGTAGTAGAACCGGGACTAGCGGGAGGCCAGAGCAGTTCTTC
TRBV27	TRBJ2-7	NA	TRBD1	CASSLTGTGTYEQYF	TGTGCCAGCAGTCTAACCGGGACAGGGACCTACGAGCAGTACTTC
TRBV6-6	TRBJ2-2	NA	TRBD2	CASSRTSGMGTGELFF	TGTGCCAGCAGCCGGACTAGCGGGATGGGCACCGGGGAGCTGTTTTTT
TRBV6-4	TRBJ1-2	NA	TRBD1	CASRRQTGDVGYGYTF	TGTGCCAGCAGAAGACAAACAGGGGATGTTGGCTATGGCTACACCTTC
TRBV18	TRBJ2-1	NA	TRBD1	CASSPSTQGQGARQFF	TGTGCCAGCTCACCCTCTACCCAGGGACAGGGGGCGAGGCAGTTCTTC
TRBV30	TRBJ1-2	NA	NA	CACSSGGYTF	TGTGCCTGCTCCTCGGGTGGCTACACCTTC
TRBV9	TRBJ1-4	NA	NA	CASSVGEGFPTNEKLFF	TGTGCCAGCAGCGTAGGGGAGGGGTTTCCAACTAATGAAAAACTGTTTTTT
TRBV6-4	TRBJ1-1	NA	TRBD1	CASSMTGMNTEAFF	TGTGCCAGCAGTATGACAGGGATGAACACTGAAGCTTTCTTT
TRBV6-5	TRBJ2-7	NA	TRBD1	CASSYGQGHEQYF	TGTGCCAGCAGTTACGGACAGGGCCACGAGCAGTACTTC
TRBV7-8	TRBJ1-3	NA	NA	CASSIRRDTRGGNTIYF	TGTGCCAGCAGCATCCGTAGGGACACCCGAGGGGGAAACACCATATATTTT
TRBV7-8	TRBJ2-3	NA	NA	CASSLPGTTTDTQYF	TGTGCCAGCAGCTTACCAGGGACAACCACAGATACGCAGTATTTT
TRBV13	TRBJ1-4	NA	NA	CASTIYDSLNEKLFF	TGTGCCAGCACCATCTACGACAGTCTAAATGAAAAACTGTTTTTT
TRBV4-1	TRBJ2-3	NA	TRBD2	CASSQERLAGSTDTQYF	TGCGCCAGCAGCCAAGAAAGACTAGCGGGGAGCACAGATACGCAGTATTTT
TRBV4-1	TRBJ2-1	NA	TRBD2	CASSQTSGLAYNEQFF	TGCGCCAGCAGCCAGACCTCGGGACTAGCCTACAATGAGCAGTTCTTC
TRBV11-2	TRBJ2-1	NA	TRBD1	CASSLGTGDEQFF	TGTGCCAGCAGCTTAGGGACAGGGGATGAGCAGTTCTTC
TRBV5-1	TRBJ2-7	few	TRBD2	CASSTHSGAAYEQYF	TGCGCCAGCAGCACTCATAGCGGGGCCGCCTACGAGCAGTACTTC
TRBV30	TRBJ1-5	NA	NA	CAWSPTLYSNQPQHF	TGTGCCTGGAGTCCGACATTATATAGCAATCAGCCCCAGCATTTT
TRBV5-1	TRBJ2-5	few	NA	CASKVGTSGGGSGETQYF	TGCGCCAGCAAAGTCGGAACGTCGGGCGGGGGCTCCGGGGAGACCCAGTACTTC
TRBV19	TRBJ2-1	NA	TRBD2	CASRVGSGRLIKSEQFF	TGTGCCAGTAGGGTCGGTAGCGGGAGGTTAATCAAGAGTGAGCAGTTCTTC
TRBV7-6	TRBJ2-7	once	TRBD1	CASSLGQGQYF	TGTGCCAGCAGCCTAGGACAGGGGCAGTACTTC
TRBV5-1	TRBJ1-1	NA	TRBD1	CASSFTGVEAFF	TGCGCCAGCAGCTTCACAGGGGTTGAAGCTTTCTTT
TRBV13	TRBJ2-3	NA	NA	CASSPSWGGGAADTQYF	TGTGCCAGCAGCCCCTCGTGGGGAGGGGGGGCCGCAGATACGCAGTATTTT
TRBV6-5	TRBJ1-1	NA	TRBD1	CASSSDRGNTEAFF	TGTGCCAGCAGTTCCGACAGGGGGAACACTGAAGCTTTCTTT
TRBV2	TRBJ2-1	NA	NA	CASSDFSGSYNEQFF	TGTGCCAGCAGTGACTTTAGCGGCTCCTACAATGAGCAGTTCTTC
TRBV4-1	TRBJ1-4	NA	NA	CASSQHKEKLFF	TGCGCCAGCAGCCAGCACAAGGAAAAACTGTTTTTT
TRBV29-1	TRBJ2-2	NA	TRBD2	CSVTGGPGGELFF	TGCAGCGTTACGGGAGGGCCAGGCGGGGAGCTGTTTTTT